Listed below are T cell receptor beta chains from one sample, sequenced in a study of post-analysis software for immune sequencing data. MiXCR, run by TCRdb on the PCR reads, gives a single entry per CDR3 protein. Here the sample spans 400,000 to 500,000 distinct CDR3 sequences, 35% to 45% being singletons. The sequenced sample was blood. The receptor set was obtained from a girl aged 2-10 years with multiple sclerosis. Both conserved end residues are part of each CDR3. Each record gives: J gene, clone size, D gene, V gene, CDR3 DNA, CDR3 protein. D genes are given only for firm matches. Not all rows give a size; the values are once, few, many and, for expanded clones, a class.

TRBJ2-5,few,TRBD1,TRBV29-1,TGCAGCGCTGACAGGGGGAAAGAGCAGTACTTC,CSADRGKEQYF
TRBJ2-5,few,NA,TRBV5-1,TGCGCCAGCAGCCTTTACAGGGAGGGCCAAGAGACCCAGTACTTC,CASSLYREGQETQYF
TRBJ1-2,NA,NA,TRBV12-3/TRBV12-4,TGTGCCAGCAGTTTTGGGGCGGCCTTAGCTAACTATGGCTACACCTTC,CASSFGAALANYGYTF
TRBJ2-7,NA,NA,TRBV7-9,TGTGCCAGCAGCGGAAGCTCGGAGCAGTACTTC,CASSGSSEQYF
TRBJ2-3,NA,NA,TRBV15,TGTGCCACCAGCAGACGTCGGACTAGGGGGGCTAGCACAGATACGCAGTATTTT,CATSRRRTRGASTDTQYF
TRBJ2-1,NA,NA,TRBV28,TGTGCCAGCAGTCCCCAATGGGGGAGGACTTCTCAGTTCTTC,CASSPQWGRTSQFF
TRBJ2-5,few,TRBD2,TRBV9,TGTGCCAGCAGTCTGACTAGCGGGCCCCAAGAGACCCAGTACTTC,CASSLTSGPQETQYF
TRBJ2-1,NA,TRBD2,TRBV20-1,TGCAGTGCTAGACTAGCGGGCGTCAGCTCCTACAATGAGCAGTTCTTC,CSARLAGVSSYNEQFF
TRBJ2-1,few,NA,TRBV12-3/TRBV12-4,TGTGCCAGCAGTTGGGAGTGGGGTGAGCAGTTCTTC,CASSWEWGEQFF
TRBJ2-2,NA,NA,TRBV9,TGTGCCAGCAGCCACCCCTACTTGGGCGGGGAGACCGGGGAGCTGTTTTTT,CASSHPYLGGETGELFF
TRBJ2-1,NA,NA,TRBV5-1,TGCGCCAGCAGCTTGCTGGCTGGGGGGCAGAGGAATGAGCAGTTCTTC,CASSLLAGGQRNEQFF
TRBJ2-7,NA,TRBD1,TRBV6-1,TGTGCCAGCAGAGACCCGGGACAGCACTACGAGCAGTACTTC,CASRDPGQHYEQYF
TRBJ2-5,NA,TRBD2,TRBV28,TGTGCCAGCAGTTCCCCGACTAGCGGGAGGTCCAAGAGGACCCAGTACTTC,CASSSPTSGRSKRTQYF
TRBJ2-7,few,NA,TRBV3-1,TGTGCCAGCAGCCAACCGGGACGGGGGGCCCACGAGCAGTACTTC,CASSQPGRGAHEQYF
TRBJ2-3,NA,TRBD2,TRBV5-1,TGCGCCAGCAAAAAACCCACTGATCTAGCGGGAACCACAGATACGCAGTATTTT,CASKKPTDLAGTTDTQYF
TRBJ1-2,NA,NA,TRBV12-3/TRBV12-4,TGTGCCAGTTCAGGCCTTGGGACGGAACTCTTTTATGGCTACACCTTC,CASSGLGTELFYGYTF
TRBJ2-7,few,NA,TRBV7-2,TGTGCCAGCAGCTTAGCCCCCCCCACCGGGCCTAAGGGCTACGAGCAGTACTTC,CASSLAPPTGPKGYEQYF
TRBJ2-1,NA,NA,TRBV6-6,TGTGCCAGCAAGAAGAAGAGCGGGTATTACAATGAGCAGTTCTTC,CASKKKSGYYNEQFF
TRBJ2-7,NA,TRBD1,TRBV6-1,TGTGCCAGCAGGTTACAGGGGTTGGGGGAGCAGTACTTC,CASRLQGLGEQYF
TRBJ2-2,NA,NA,TRBV2,TGTGCCACCGTGACCCGCTGGAACACCGGGGAGCTGTTTTTT,CATVTRWNTGELFF